The 30 T cell receptor beta chains below come from one sample, sequenced in a study of cytomegalovirus exposure and HLA in healthy donors (TCRdb year 2017). The library was built by means of the immunoSEQ multiplex PCR assay. A mixture of 60 forward primers for TCR Vbeta segments and 13 reverse primers for TCR Jbeta segments was used in the multiplex PCR. TCRdb's version of the immuneACCESS table is confined to in-frame rearrangements and falls short of the full clone set. An unresolved V gene accounts for under half of the shortfall where checked; the remainder is of unknown origin. The sample table records about 200,000 clones; 70% to 80% of these occur just once. Nearly 0.4% of the sample is taken by the ten largest. Sequencing was performed on PBMCs. Receptor source: a male donor in good health and CMV-seropositive.

The chain uses TRBV5-1 and TRBJ2-2, with 13 bases that match TRBD2. V lost 0 bases, J lost 4 bases, and 9 bases stayed unmatched. There are 19 residues in the CDR3. CDR1 and CDR2 (germline): SGHRS, YFSETQ. DNA of the CDR3: TGCGCCAGCAGCTTGGCAGGACTAGCGGGAGTCTCGATCACCGGGGAGCTGTTTTTT. Translation: CASSLAGLAGVSITGELFF.

J is TRBJ2-7 and V is TRBV18, with TRBD2 matching over 11 bases. This CDR3 has 15 residues. Per germline, CDR1 KGHSH and CDR2 LQKENI. V lost 2 bases and J lost 6; bases outside the gene matches: 6. The DNA for the CDR3 is TGTGCCAGCTCACCAGTGCTAGCGGGAGGAGGCGAGCAGTACTTC. Its translation: CASSPVLAGGGEQYF.

The chain combines TRBV20-1 with TRBJ2-5; D call uncertain. The CDR3 is made up of 10 amino acids. Per the germline V gene, CDR1 is DFQATT and CDR2 is SNEGSKA (reference sequence). V was trimmed by 6 bases and J by 3 bases, leaving 5 bases between them. CDR3: CSAEKETQYF. The CDR3 bases are TGCAGTGCCGAGAAAGAGACCCAGTACTTC.

On this clone itself: The DNA is omitted, as the CDR3 cannot be located on it reliably, and the CDR3 follows TCRdb's listing. The chain uses TRBV7-5 and TRBJ1-6; no check of the table's D call, TRBD1, against the DNA was made. TRBV7-5 is deemed a pseudogene. Counting both end residues, the CDR3 totals 15 amino acids. The CDR3 sequence: CVRSLVGQGISPLHF.

This clone appeared once. The chain is built from TRBV5-4 and TRBJ2-3; TRBD2 matches 7 bases. J gave up 5 bases and V 3 bases, and 9 bases lay outside the gene matches. The CDR3 is made up of 15 amino acids. The germline CDR1 and CDR2 sequences are SGHNT and YYREEE (reference sequence). CDR3 residues: CASSWVGRAKDTQYF. CDR3 DNA sequence: TGTGCCAGCAGCTGGGTTGGGAGGGCGAAAGATACGCAGTATTTT.

V and J are TRBV5-1 and TRBJ2-1, with 8 nucleotides matching TRBD2. The CDR3 has 16 residues. V dropped 3 bases and J dropped 8; count of bases not matched to a gene: 13. Germline CDR1 is SGHRS and CDR2 is YFSETQ. The CDR3 loop is CASSYMGLELSHEQFF. The DNA for the CDR3 is TGCGCCAGCAGCTACATGGGACTAGAACTCTCTCATGAGCAGTTCTTC.

This chain connects TRBV6-5 to TRBJ2-3, with D uncertain. The CDR3 contains 11 residues. V lost 6 bases and J lost 3, with 4 bases in between. CDR1 and CDR2 from the germline V gene are MNHEY and SVGAGI. The CDR3 bases are TGTGCCAGCAGACATACAGATACGCAGTATTTT. Protein sequence: CASRHTDTQYF.

V usage is TRBV4-3 and J usage is TRBJ2-1, with TRBD2 identical over 13 bases. Per germline, CDR1 LGHNA and CDR2 YSLEER. The CDR3 length is 15 residues. Trimming at V came to 1 base and at J to 8 bases, leaving 2 bases not matched to a gene. CDR3 amino acids: CASSQGTSGSDEQFF. CDR3 DNA sequence: TGCGCCAGCAGCCAAGGGACTAGCGGGAGTGATGAGCAGTTCTTC.

This clone came up once. V and J are TRBV6-6 and TRBJ1-2; TRBD1 agrees at 9 bases. CDR3 length: 16 residues. Germline-derived CDR1 and CDR2 are MNHNY and SVGAGI (reference sequence). V was pared by 4 bases and J by 4 bases, with 10 bases of the junction left unmatched. CDR3 nucleotides: TGTGCCAGCAGTTCGCAGGGACAGGGTTTGGGCTATGGCTACACCTTC. This gives the protein CASSSQGQGLGYGYTF.

This clone was picked up a small number of times. The V call is TRBV11-2, the J call TRBJ1-1; D possibly corresponds to TRBD1 (6 bases). The ends were cut back, 6 bases at V and 4 bases at J, with 12 bases in the middle. The length of the CDR3 is 13 residues. Germline lookup yields CDR1 SGHAT and CDR2 FQNNGV. CDR3 sequence reads: CASSFGQRTEAFF. DNA of the CDR3: TGTGCCAGCAGTTTCGGACAGCGCACTGAAGCTTTCTTT. Variable domain in full (rest from reference TRBV11-2 and TRBJ1-1): EAGVAQSPRYKIIEKRQSVAFWCNPISGHATLYWYQQILGQGPKLLIQFQNNGVVDDSQLPKDRFSAERLKGVDSTLKIQPAKLEDSAVYLCASSFGQRTEAFFGQGTRLTVV.

The V and J genes are TRBV19 and TRBJ1-6; D is perhaps TRBD1 (5 bases). Germline-derived CDR1 and CDR2 are LNHDA and SQIVND (reference sequence). The CDR3 is made up of 14 amino acids. Between the trimmed V and J ends, which lost 7 bases and 11 bases, there was a span of 18 bases. CDR3 in amino acids: CASTPDGGLAPLHF. The DNA for the CDR3 is TGTGCCAGTACCCCGGACGGGGGGTTAGCACCCCTCCACTTT.

This clone was seen only once. The V gene is TRBV13, the J gene TRBJ2-7; D is unclear. CDR3 length equals 14 residues. Looked up from germline, CDR1 is PRHDT and CDR2 is FYEKMQ (reference sequence). V was pared by 1 base and J by 2 bases, with 9 bases between. CDR3 coding DNA: TGTGCCAGCAGCTTAGAGGCCCTAGCCTACGAGCAGTACTTC. Amino acids: CASSLEALAYEQYF.

V and J are TRBV7-2 and TRBJ2-1; TRBD2 agrees at 13 bases. J was trimmed by 10 bases and V by 4 bases; bases with no gene match: 4. The CDR3 is made up of 14 amino acids. CDR1 and CDR2 (germline): SGHTA, FQGNSA. Here the CDR3 DNA reads TGTGCCAGCAGCTCCGGACTAGCGGGAGTAGAGCAGTTCTTC. This codes for CASSSGLAGVEQFF.

The chain joins TRBV19 to TRBJ1-6; D remains ambiguous. The V gene's germline CDR1 is LNHDA and CDR2 SQIVND (reference sequence). V was shortened by 1 base and J by 10 bases, with 11 bases between the two germline ends. CDR3 length: 14 residues. CDR3 DNA: TGTGCCAGTAGTATAGCCTCAGACACGTCACCCCTCCACTTT. It is translated as CASSIASDTSPLHF.

V gene TRBV5-1 combines with J gene TRBJ2-1; D unclear. This CDR3 has 14 residues. Trimming removed 4 bases from V and 7 bases from J, with 15 bases in between. CDR1 and CDR2 from the germline V gene are SGHRS and YFSETQ. The DNA for the CDR3 is TGCGCCAGCAGCCTTCAAGCTATCGGGAATGAGCAGTTCTTC. It translates to CASSLQAIGNEQFF. The variable domain in full, completed from reference TRBV5-1 and TRBJ2-1, reads KAGVTQTPRYLIKTRGQQVTLSCSPISGHRSVSWYQQTPGQGLQFLFEYFSETQRNKGNFPGRFSGRQFSNSRSEMNVSTLELGDSALYLCASSLQAIGNEQFFGPGTRLTVL.

The genes are TRBV11-2 and TRBJ1-5, with 7 bases fitting TRBD1. Unmatched junction bases numbered 5, after V lost 0 bases and J lost 6 bases. CDR3 length: 15 amino acids. From germline, CDR1 is SGHAT and CDR2 FQNNGV. For the CDR3, the DNA is TGTGCCAGCAGCTTAGAAAGGGGGCTTCGTCAGCCCCAGCATTTT. Protein product: CASSLERGLRQPQHF.

This rearrangement joins TRBV9 to TRBJ1-5; possibly TRBD1 for D (6 bases). V lost 3 bases, J lost 5 bases, and 12 bases lay in between. This CDR3 contains 14 residues. The germline CDR1 and CDR2 sequences are SGDLS and YYNGEE. CDR3: CASSGGTGHQPQHF. CDR3 DNA sequence: TGTGCCAGCAGCGGTGGAACAGGGCATCAGCCCCAGCATTTT.

The chain has TRBV27 and TRBJ2-7; 9 bases are a match to TRBD1. The ends lost 2 bases at V and 4 bases at J; junction bases unmatched: 6. The CDR3 has 15 residues. CDR1 is MNHEY and CDR2 is SMNVEV in the germline V gene (reference sequence). CDR3: CASSLTGTGTYEQYF. CDR3 coding DNA: TGTGCCAGCAGTTTAACCGGGACAGGGACGTACGAGCAGTACTTC.

The chain couples TRBV15 to TRBJ2-1; D possibly corresponds to TRBD1 (5 bases). CDR3 length: 15 residues. Germline V gene lookup returns CDR1 LNHNV and CDR2 YYDKDF (reference sequence). Trimming removed 1 base at V and 10 bases at J, with 17 bases between. DNA of the CDR3: TGTGCCACCAGCAGAGCGGCGGCAGGGCAGCTAGAGCAGTTCTTC. This gives the protein CATSRAAAGQLEQFF. Complete variable domain (other parts from reference TRBV15 and TRBJ2-1): DAMVIQNPRYQVTQFGKPVTLSCSQTLNHNVMYWYQQKSSQAPKLLFHYYDKDFNNEADTPDNFQSRRPNTSFCFLDIRSPGLGDTAMYLCATSRAAAGQLEQFFGPGTRLTVL.

A remark on this clone: This specimen includes other DNA sequences encoding the same CDR3. The rearrangement joins TRBV6-1 to TRBJ2-7; D call uncertain. The germline CDR1 and CDR2 sequences are MNHNS and SASEGT. Between the trimmed V and J ends, which lost 6 bases and 2 bases, there was a span of 5 bases. The CDR3 runs 11 residues. In DNA, the CDR3 is TGTGCCAGCAGATCAACCTACGAGCAGTACTTC. Protein: CASRSTYEQYF.

The rearrangement links TRBV11-2 to TRBJ2-1; TRBD1 aligns across 8 bases. Germline V gene sequence: CDR1 SGHAT, CDR2 FQNNGV. Germline trimming cut 4 bases from V and 8 bases from J; bases unmatched to any gene: 1. This CDR3 is 12 amino acids long. The CDR3, as DNA: TGTGCCAGCAGCTCCAGGGGGCATGAGCAGTTCTTC. Amino acid sequence: CASSSRGHEQFF.

The chain employs TRBV7-9 and TRBJ2-5; 9 bases are a match to TRBD1. This CDR3 region has 16 residues. V lost 4 bases and J lost 5; bases outside the gene matches: 11. Germline loops: CDR1 SEHNR, CDR2 FQNEAQ (reference sequence). The CDR3 region is CASSSSRTGGGETQYF. The CDR3 DNA is TGTGCCAGCAGCTCCTCTCGAACAGGGGGCGGGGAGACCCAGTACTTC.

This clone has a handful of counts. V is TRBV10-1 and J is TRBJ2-3; 8 bases agree with TRBD1. Germline V gene sequence: CDR1 WNHNN, CDR2 SYGVQD (reference sequence). V was clipped by 8 bases and J by 4 bases; unmatched bases: 11. The CDR3 has 15 amino acids. CDR3 amino acids: CASQPQGDVPDTQYF. In DNA form, the CDR3 reads TGCGCCAGCCAACCACAGGGGGATGTACCAGATACGCAGTATTTT.

The rearrangement links TRBV9 to TRBJ1-4; D may be TRBD1 (6 bases). Trimming removed 3 bases from V and 8 bases from J, with 8 bases in between. This CDR3 spans 12 amino acids. The V gene's germline CDR1 is SGDLS and CDR2 YYNGEE. CDR3 nucleotide sequence: TGTGCCAGCAGCGAGGGGGGGGAAAAACTGTTTTTT. Protein: CASSEGGEKLFF.

The chain employs TRBV29-1 and TRBJ2-2; 11 bases are shared with TRBD1. CDR1 is SQVTM, CDR2 ANQGSEA, per germline. This CDR3 has 13 residues. J was trimmed by 6 bases and V by 7 bases; bases with no gene match: 4. CDR3 region: CSARTGGSGELFF. CDR3 DNA: TGCAGCGCCCGGACAGGGGGCTCCGGGGAGCTGTTTTTT.

This chain uses TRBV13 with TRBJ2-3; D might be TRBD2 (7 bases). V was shortened by 1 base and J by 5 bases, with 13 bases between the two germline ends. The CDR3 sequence is 15 residues long. Germline-derived CDR1 and CDR2 are PRHDT and FYEKMQ (reference sequence). DNA of the CDR3: TGTGCCAGCAGCTTAGAAGGGGGGGGAGGAGATACGCAGTATTTT. Translation: CASSLEGGGGDTQYF. Full variable domain (missing parts from reference TRBV13 and TRBJ2-3): AAGVIQSPRHLIKEKRETATLKCYPIPRHDTVYWYQQGPGQDPQFLISFYEKMQSDKGSIPDRFSAQQFSDYHSELNMSSLELGDSALYFCASSLEGGGGDTQYFGPGTRLTVL.

The rearrangement joins TRBV7-2 to TRBJ2-2; weak D call: TRBD2 (6 bases). The CDR3 has 15 residues. The germline V and J ends were trimmed by 4 bases and 2 bases, with 11 bases remaining between them. CDR1 SGHTA and CDR2 FQGNSA come from the germline V gene. CDR3 protein: CASSSRGLNTGELFF. Written as DNA, the CDR3 is TGTGCCAGCAGCTCCCGGGGACTTAACACCGGGGAGCTGTTTTTT.

This clone was recorded only once. The V gene is TRBV9, the J gene TRBJ2-3; weak D call: TRBD2 (5 bases). Germline values: CDR1 SGDLS, CDR2 YYNGEE. The CDR3 has 14 residues. Trimming stripped 0 bases from V and 6 bases from J, with 11 bases between. Written as DNA, the CDR3 is TGTGCCAGCAGCGTAGGACTACCTCTCGATACGCAGTATTTT. Protein sequence: CASSVGLPLDTQYF.

V gene TRBV6-6 combines with J gene TRBJ1-1, with D unresolved. The CDR3 covers 12 residues. With 9 bases removed from V and 7 bases from J, the gap between germline ends came to 15 bases. Per the germline V gene, CDR1 is MNHNY and CDR2 is SVGAGI (reference sequence). The CDR3: CASGRPEGEAFF. The CDR3, as DNA: TGTGCCAGTGGACGACCTGAGGGTGAAGCTTTCTTT.

The V gene is TRBV19, the J gene TRBJ1-5; the D gene is possibly TRBD1 (6 bases). The V gene lost 4 bases and the J gene lost 1 base, with 11 bases spanning the gap. The germline gives CDR1 LNHDA, CDR2 SQIVND (reference sequence). CDR3 size: 15 residues. CDR3 amino acids: CASSSRGRSNQPQHF. The CDR3 DNA reads as TGTGCCAGTAGTAGCAGGGGTCGGAGCAATCAGCCCCAGCATTTT.